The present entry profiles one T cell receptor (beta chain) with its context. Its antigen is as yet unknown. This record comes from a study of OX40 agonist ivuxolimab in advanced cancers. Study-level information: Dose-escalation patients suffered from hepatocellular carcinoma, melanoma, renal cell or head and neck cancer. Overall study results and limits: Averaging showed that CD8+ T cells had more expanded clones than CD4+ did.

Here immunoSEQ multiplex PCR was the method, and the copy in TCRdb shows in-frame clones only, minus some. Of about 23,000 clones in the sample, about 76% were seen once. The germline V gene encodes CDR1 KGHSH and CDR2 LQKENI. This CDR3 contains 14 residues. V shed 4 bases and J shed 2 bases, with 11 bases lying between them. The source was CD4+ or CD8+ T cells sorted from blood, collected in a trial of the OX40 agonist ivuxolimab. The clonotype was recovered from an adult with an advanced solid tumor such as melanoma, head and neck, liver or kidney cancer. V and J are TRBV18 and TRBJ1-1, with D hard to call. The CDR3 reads CASSQLDGNTEAFF. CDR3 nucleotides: TGTGCCAGCTCACAATTGGACGGTAACACTGAAGCTTTCTTT. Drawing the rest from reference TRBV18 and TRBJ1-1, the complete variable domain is NAGVMQNPRHLVRRRGQEARLRCSPMKGHSHVYWYRQLPEEGLKFMVYLQKENIIDESGMPKERFSAEFPKEGPSILRIQQVVRGDSAAYFCASSQLDGNTEAFFGQGTRLTVV.